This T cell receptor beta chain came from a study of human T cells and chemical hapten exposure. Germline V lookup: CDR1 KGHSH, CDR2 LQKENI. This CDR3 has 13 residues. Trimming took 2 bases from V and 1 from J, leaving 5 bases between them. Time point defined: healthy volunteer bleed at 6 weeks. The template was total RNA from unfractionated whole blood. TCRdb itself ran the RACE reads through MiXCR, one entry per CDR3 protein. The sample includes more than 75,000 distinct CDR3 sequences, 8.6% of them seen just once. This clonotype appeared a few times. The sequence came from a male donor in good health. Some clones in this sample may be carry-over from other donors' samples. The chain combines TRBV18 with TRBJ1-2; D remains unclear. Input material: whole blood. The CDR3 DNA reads TGTGCCAGCTCACCAGGGAATAACTATGGCTACACCTTC. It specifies CASSPGNNYGYTF.